These 25 T cell receptor beta chains were all obtained from the same sample, sequenced in a study of shared clonotypes between healthy human individuals (TCRdb year 2020). Library preparation employed the immunoSEQ multiplex PCR assay. The immuneACCESS repertoire file appears here via TCRdb, limited to in-frame rearrangements. These files lack a portion of the clones; in checked studies, under half of the deficit traces to unresolved V genes, and the cause of the others is not known. Here the sample has fewer than 1.6 million clones; approximately 98.5% occur a single time. Of the sample, about 0.35% falls within the top ten clones. The sample was naive CD4+ T cells sorted from blood. The cell subset or site label here, explained by the study, means: CD45RA+ positively selected. These receptors were taken from a man younger than 40 in good health.

This chain connects TRBV10-3 to TRBJ2-7; 10 nucleotides align to TRBD1. Unmatched junction bases numbered 10, after V lost 5 bases and J lost 6 bases. Germline CDR1 is ENHRY and CDR2 is SYGVKD. This CDR3 has 15 residues. The CDR3 DNA is TGTGCCATCAGTCAAGCGACAGGGGGCTATCGCGAGCAGTACTTC. As protein: CAISQATGGYREQYF.

The J gene is TRBJ2-7, the V gene TRBV5-1; D may match TRBD1 or TRBD2 (6 bases each). CDR3 length: 14 amino acids. Per germline, CDR1 SGHRS and CDR2 YFSETQ. Trimming took off 2 bases at V and 2 bases at J, with 11 bases between the two ends. Here the CDR3 reads CASSLGGLPYEQYF. In nucleotides, the CDR3 is TGCGCCAGCAGCTTAGGGGGACTTCCCTACGAGCAGTACTTC.

The chain recombines TRBV18 with TRBJ1-2; D remains ambiguous. V was pared by 3 bases and J by 2 bases, with 13 bases between. The germline V gene has CDR1 KGHSH and CDR2 LQKENI. The CDR3 runs 15 residues. The CDR3 is CASSPNSDPNYGYTF. CDR3 nucleotides: TGTGCCAGCTCACCCAACAGCGATCCGAACTATGGCTACACCTTC.

This clone has just one count. The chain couples TRBV5-4 to TRBJ2-2; D ambiguous. V was cut by 0 bases and J by 7 bases, with 10 bases left in between. The CDR3 extends over 14 amino acids. Germline CDR1 reads SGHNT; CDR2 reads YYREEE (reference sequence). The CDR3 region has the DNA TGTGCCAGCAGCTTGGGGTTCCAGCTCGGGGAGCTGTTTTTT. Residues: CASSLGFQLGELFF.

This clone was recorded once. The chain couples TRBV2 to TRBJ1-5, with a possible D match to TRBD1 (6 bases). Germline loops: CDR1 SNHLY, CDR2 FYNNEI. This CDR3 has 15 residues. Trimming took off 3 bases at V and 6 bases at J, with 15 bases between the two ends. CDR3 residues: CASSDVWGAGQPQHF. Here the CDR3 DNA reads TGTGCCAGCAGTGATGTTTGGGGGGCAGGTCAGCCCCAGCATTTT.

The chain links TRBV18 to TRBJ1-1; D perhaps matches TRBD1 (6 bases). CDR3 length: 15 amino acids. V lost 2 bases to trimming and J lost 2 bases, with 12 bases between them. Germline loops: CDR1 KGHSH, CDR2 LQKENI. The CDR3 DNA sequence: TGTGCCAGCTCACCAATTACAGGGCTTAACACTGAAGCTTTCTTT. This encodes CASSPITGLNTEAFF.

The chain links TRBV5-6 to TRBJ2-3, with D possibly TRBD2 on 5 matching bases. Trimming took 0 bases from V and 8 from J, leaving 7 bases between them. The CDR3 length is 12 residues. Germline V gene sequence: CDR1 SGHDT, CDR2 YYEEEE. CDR3 sequence: CASSLALVTQYF. As DNA, the CDR3 is TGTGCCAGCAGCTTGGCACTAGTTACGCAGTATTTT.

This clone was seen just once. This sample includes further DNA sequences coding for the same CDR3. The chain couples TRBV9 to TRBJ2-2; D uncertain. V was shortened by 0 bases and J by 4 bases, with 4 bases between the two germline ends. Germline V lookup: CDR1 SGDLS, CDR2 YYNGEE. The length of the CDR3 is 13 residues. Written as DNA, the CDR3 is TGTGCCAGCAGCGTAGATCCCACCGGGGAGCTGTTTTTT. The encoded protein is CASSVDPTGELFF. The entire variable domain, with the rest obtained from reference TRBV9 and TRBJ2-2, is as follows: DSGVTQTPKHLITATGQRVTLRCSPRSGDLSVYWYQQSLDQGLQFLIQYYNGEERAKGNILERFSAQQFPDLHSELNLSSLELGDSALYFCASSVDPTGELFFGEGSRLTVL.

The rearrangement links TRBV5-1 to TRBJ2-7, with D perhaps TRBD1 or TRBD2 (5 bases each). The V gene's germline CDR1 is SGHRS and CDR2 YFSETQ. CDR3 length equals 14 residues. Trimming removed 0 bases at V and 4 bases at J, with 11 bases between. The CDR3 nucleotides are TGCGCCAGCAGCTTGGGAGGGGATCGATACGAGCAGTACTTC. Translated: CASSLGGDRYEQYF. The full variable domain, its missing parts supplied by reference TRBV5-1 and TRBJ2-7, is KAGVTQTPRYLIKTRGQQVTLSCSPISGHRSVSWYQQTPGQGLQFLFEYFSETQRNKGNFPGRFSGRQFSNSRSEMNVSTLELGDSALYLCASSLGGDRYEQYFGPGTRLTVT.

The chain couples TRBV5-1 to TRBJ2-5, with 8 nucleotides matching TRBD2. The CDR3 is 16 amino acids. The germline V gene encodes CDR1 SGHRS and CDR2 YFSETQ. J was trimmed by 1 base and V by 0 bases; bases with no gene match: 5. The CDR3 nucleotides are TGCGCCAGCAGCTTGGGCGGTAGCGGGGTCCAAGAGACCCAGTACTTC. Translation: CASSLGGSGVQETQYF.

The chain links TRBV19 to TRBJ1-5, with D unclear. Germline V gene data show CDR1 as LNHDA and CDR2 as SQIVND (reference sequence). CDR3 length: 12 amino acids. V was cut by 3 bases and J by 7 bases, with 7 bases left in between. DNA for the CDR3: TGTGCCAGTAGTATCGTGCGACAGCCCCAGCATTTT. Its protein is CASSIVRQPQHF.

The chain joins TRBV7-8 to TRBJ2-5, with a tentative D call TRBD2 (6 bases). The CDR3 has 15 amino acids. The germline V gene encodes CDR1 SGHVS and CDR2 FQNEAQ. Trimming removed 3 bases at V and 4 bases at J, with 15 bases between. In nucleotides, the CDR3 is TGTGCCAGCAGCTTTACTAGCATCGTCCGAGAGACCCAGTACTTC. This gives the protein CASSFTSIVRETQYF.

V is TRBV28 and J is TRBJ1-1; D unresolved. CDR1 and CDR2 from the germline V gene are MDHEN and SYDVKM. Trimming pared 7 bases from V and 1 base from J, leaving 13 bases between. CDR3 length: 14 residues. CDR3 sequence (DNA): TGTGCCAGCAATCTCATACCACCGAACACTGAAGCTTTCTTT. It specifies CASNLIPPNTEAFF. Variable domain in full (rest from reference TRBV28 and TRBJ1-1): DVKVTQSSRYLVKRTGEKVFLECVQDMDHENMFWYRQDPGLGLRLIYFSYDVKMKEKGDIPEGYSVSREKKERFSLILESASTNQTSMYLCASNLIPPNTEAFFGQGTRLTVV.

V usage is TRBV15 and J usage is TRBJ1-3; no definite D call. With 0 bases removed from V and 0 bases from J, the gap between germline ends came to 6 bases. This CDR3 has 15 residues. Germline V lookup: CDR1 LNHNV, CDR2 YYDKDF (reference sequence). The CDR3 DNA sequence: TGTGCCACCAGCAGAGATAAACTCTCTGGAAACACCATATATTTT. It yields the protein CATSRDKLSGNTIYF.

The chain recombines TRBV7-9 with TRBJ2-7, with no clear D. This CDR3 has 17 amino acids. Germline V lookup: CDR1 SEHNR, CDR2 FQNEAQ (reference sequence). Trimming took off 2 bases at V and 2 bases at J, with 19 bases between the two ends. This chain's CDR3 is CASSLTRFRGNPYEQYF. CDR3 coding DNA: TGTGCCAGCAGCTTAACCAGATTTCGTGGAAATCCCTACGAGCAGTACTTC.

This chain connects TRBV23-1 to TRBJ2-2; D is ambiguous. TRBV23-1 is placed among ORFs of uncertain function. V lost 6 bases and J 0 bases, leaving 8 bases between the germline ends. This CDR3 comprises 14 residues. The DNA for the CDR3 is TGCGCCAGCAGAATAGTAACGAACACCGGGGAGCTGTTTTTT. It codes for CASRIVTNTGELFF.

This chain links TRBV18 with TRBJ1-2; D might be TRBD1 (6 bases). In germline, CDR1 is KGHSH, CDR2 LQKENI. CDR3 length: 14 residues. Trimming pared 2 bases from V and 3 bases from J, leaving 10 bases between. The CDR3 DNA sequence: TGTGCCAGCTCACCAAATGGGGGCGACTATGGCTACACCTTC. Its protein product is CASSPNGGDYGYTF. Full variable domain (missing parts from reference TRBV18 and TRBJ1-2): NAGVMQNPRHLVRRRGQEARLRCSPMKGHSHVYWYRQLPEEGLKFMVYLQKENIIDESGMPKERFSAEFPKEGPSILRIQQVVRGDSAAYFCASSPNGGDYGYTFGSGTRLTVV.

The chain is built from TRBV11-2 and TRBJ1-2; D unclear. CDR1 and CDR2 (germline): SGHAT, FQNNGV. V was cut by 1 base and J by 0 bases, with 6 bases left in between. CDR3 length: 14 residues. Here the CDR3 reads CASSLAYPNYGYTF. Written as DNA, the CDR3 is TGTGCCAGCAGCTTAGCCTACCCTAACTATGGCTACACCTTC.

The chain links TRBV6-6 to TRBJ2-7, with unresolved D. The V and J ends lost 5 bases and 8 bases respectively, with 10 bases between them. CDR1 MNHNY and CDR2 SVGAGI come from the germline V gene (reference sequence). The CDR3 has 11 residues. The CDR3 DNA reads TGTGCCAGCAGTCCCCAAGCACAGCAGTACTTC. Residues: CASSPQAQQYF.

In this sample, this clone turned up once. The rearrangement joins TRBV19 to TRBJ1-3, with D possibly being TRBD1 (5 bases). The V and J ends lost 7 bases and 0 bases respectively, with 16 bases between them. Germline values: CDR1 LNHDA, CDR2 SQIVND (reference sequence). The CDR3 is 16 amino acids. The CDR3 protein is CASKFTGTVSGNTIYF. The CDR3 DNA reads as TGTGCCAGTAAGTTTACAGGCACGGTCTCTGGAAACACCATATATTTT.

The rearrangement uses TRBV6-1 and TRBJ1-5; D is undetermined. Germline-derived CDR1 and CDR2 are MNHNS and SASEGT. V dropped 0 bases and J dropped 3 bases, with 18 bases sitting between them. The CDR3 consists of 18 residues. The CDR3 loop reads CASSEAGGRRVVNQPQHF. The DNA for the CDR3 is TGTGCCAGCAGTGAAGCGGGCGGAAGAAGGGTAGTCAATCAGCCCCAGCATTTT.

The CDR3 spells CATKGQSSEQYF. The CDR3 DNA reads TGTGCCACGAAGGGACAGAGCTCCGAGCAGTACTTC. The rearrangement links TRBV6-5 to TRBJ2-7; 7 bases match TRBD1. There are 12 residues in the CDR3. J gave up 6 bases and V 10 bases, and 9 bases lay outside the gene matches. Germline V lookup: CDR1 MNHEY, CDR2 SVGAGI.

The chain is built from TRBV2 and TRBJ2-2, with TRBD2 matching over 8 bases. After removal of 4 bases from V and 3 bases from J, the junction contained 4 bases not matched to a gene. Germline V gene data show CDR1 as SNHLY and CDR2 as FYNNEI. This CDR3 region has 15 residues. The CDR3 DNA sequence: TGTGCCAGCAGTGCTGCGGGAGGTCACACCGGGGAGCTGTTTTTT. It translates to CASSAAGGHTGELFF.

This chain links TRBV12-5 with TRBJ2-2; D is perhaps TRBD1 (5 bases). With 1 base removed from V and 4 bases from J, the gap between germline ends came to 19 bases. The germline CDR1 and CDR2 sequences are LGHNT and FRNRAP. The CDR3 covers 18 residues. CDR3 DNA sequence: TGTGCTAGTGGTTTGGCAACTCCATTGGCTAGGGGCACCGGGGAGCTGTTTTTT. This encodes CASGLATPLARGTGELFF.

The sample holds one count of this clone. This chain connects TRBV9 to TRBJ1-3; D possibly corresponds to TRBD1 (6 bases). Germline CDR1 is SGDLS and CDR2 is YYNGEE. CDR3 length: 16 residues. Trimming removed 2 bases from V and 0 bases from J, with 12 bases in between. CDR3 amino acids: CASSVTPGDSGNTIYF. CDR3 DNA: TGTGCCAGCAGCGTGACTCCAGGGGACTCTGGAAACACCATATATTTT.